This entry lists 11 T cell receptor beta chains sequenced from one sample in a study of blood T cell repertoires in COVID-19. TCRdb's copy holds only in-frame clones and misses some; the assay was immunoSEQ multiplex PCR. This sample has approximately 190,000 clones, with approximately 84% found just once. Sequencing used peripheral blood. These receptors were collected from a man older than 75 with acute or convalescent COVID-19.

The chain joins TRBV7-9 to TRBJ1-1, with TRBD1 identical over 7 bases. The CDR3 sequence is 15 residues long. V lost 5 bases to trimming and J lost 2 bases; unmatched junction nucleotides: 8. Germline lookup yields CDR1 SEHNR and CDR2 FQNEAQ (reference sequence). The DNA of the CDR3 is TGTGCCAGCAGCCCCATGGGACAGCGAAACACTGAAGCTTTCTTT. Protein: CASSPMGQRNTEAFF.

The chain has TRBV6-1 and TRBJ2-7, with TRBD2 matching 10 bases. Per germline, CDR1 MNHNS and CDR2 SASEGT. The trim removed 1 base at V and 2 bases at J, leaving 5 bases unmatched. The CDR3 is 16 residues long. The CDR3: CASSEGGAGGPYEQYF. Written as DNA, the CDR3 is TGTGCCAGCAGTGAAGGGGGAGCGGGAGGGCCCTACGAGCAGTACTTC.

This clone was found once. The chain carries TRBV4-1 and TRBJ2-4; 9 bases agree with TRBD2. This CDR3 is built from 17 residues. Germline values: CDR1 MGHRA, CDR2 YSYEKL. J was trimmed by 2 bases and V by 3 bases; bases with no gene match: 8. CDR3 coding DNA: TGCGCCAGCAGCCAGCCACTAGCGGGCGGAACCAAAAACATTCAGTACTTC. This gives the protein CASSQPLAGGTKNIQYF.

This chain joins TRBV2 and TRBJ1-1; 10 nucleotides agree with TRBD1. After removal of 6 bases from V and 6 bases from J, the junction contained 10 bases not matched to a gene. This CDR3 contains 15 residues. Germline CDR1 and CDR2: SNHLY and FYNNEI. The CDR3 nucleotides are TGTGCCAGCAGCCGTCCGGGACAGGGGACGGCTGAAGCTTTCTTT. Its protein is CASSRPGQGTAEAFF. The whole variable domain, remainder taken from reference TRBV2 and TRBJ1-1, is EPEVTQTPSHQVTQMGQEVILRCVPISNHLYFYWYRQILGQKVEFLVSFYNNEISEKSEIFDDQFSVERPDGSNFTLKIRSTKLEDSAMYFCASSRPGQGTAEAFFGQGTRLTVV.

J is TRBJ2-7 and V is TRBV14, with TRBD2 matching over 7 bases. V lost 1 base to trimming and J lost 0 bases; unmatched junction nucleotides: 6. There are 16 residues in the CDR3. CDR1 and CDR2 (germline): SGHDN, FVKESK. The CDR3 loop reads CASSQGSSGPSYEQYF. The CDR3 nucleotides read TGTGCCAGCAGCCAAGGCTCTAGCGGACCCTCCTACGAGCAGTACTTC.

Concerning this clone: This sample also contains other DNA sequences that code for the same CDR3. V and J are TRBV7-9 and TRBJ2-3; perhaps TRBD2 as D (5 bases). This CDR3 contains 15 residues. Trimming shortened V by 1 base and J by 0 bases, and 8 bases separated the two germline ends. The germline V gene has CDR1 SEHNR and CDR2 FQNEAQ (reference sequence). The CDR3, as DNA: TGTGCCAGCAGCTTAGGCGGGCAAAGCACAGATACGCAGTATTTT. This sequence encodes CASSLGGQSTDTQYF.

The chain combines TRBV3-1 (or the pseudogene TRBV3-2) with TRBJ2-3, with 9 nucleotides matching TRBD2. The CDR3 length is 17 residues. Germline V gene data show CDR1 as LGHDT and CDR2 as YNNKEL (reference sequence). The V gene end was trimmed by 0 bases and the J gene end by 5 bases; junction bases not matched to a gene: 9. In DNA, the CDR3 is TGTGCCAGCAGCCAAGATCTGGCGGGAGGGTATGGAGATACGCAGTATTTT. Its protein is CASSQDLAGGYGDTQYF.

This clone was recorded once. The J gene is TRBJ2-6, the V gene TRBV27; D perhaps matches TRBD1 (6 bases). Trimming stripped 5 bases from V and 0 bases from J, with 14 bases between. Germline lookup yields CDR1 MNHEY and CDR2 SMNVEV (reference sequence). The CDR3 sequence is 17 residues long. DNA for the CDR3: TGTGCCAGCAGTCCAGGAGCAGGGGACTCTGGGGCCAACGTCCTGACTTTC. Amino acids: CASSPGAGDSGANVLTF.

In DNA form, the CDR3 reads TGCGCCAGCAGCTTGGTAGTTTGGCAGGGGAACACCGGGGAGCTGTTTTTT. Encoded protein: CASSLVVWQGNTGELFF. The V and J genes are TRBV5-1 and TRBJ2-2; a possible D gene is TRBD1 (5 bases). The CDR3 has 17 residues. V gave up 0 bases and J gave up 1 base, with 13 bases separating them. In germline, CDR1 is SGHRS, CDR2 YFSETQ.

This clone was recorded once. The V and J genes are TRBV18 and TRBJ1-2; TRBD1 agrees at 7 bases. This CDR3 has 14 amino acids. V was clipped by 3 bases and J by 6 bases; unmatched bases: 7. Germline-derived CDR1 and CDR2 are KGHSH and LQKENI. CDR3 loop: CASSPTTGSNGYTF. CDR3 DNA: TGTGCCAGCTCACCGACGACAGGGTCGAATGGCTACACCTTC.

The rearrangement uses TRBV7-9 and TRBJ2-7, with D unresolved. Between the trimmed V and J ends, which lost 4 bases and 3 bases, there was a span of 4 bases. This CDR3 has 11 amino acids. Germline assignment: CDR1 SEHNR and CDR2 FQNEAQ (reference sequence). CDR3 in DNA: TGTGCCAGCAGCTCCAACTACGAGCAGTACTTC. Protein: CASSSNYEQYF.